Each of the 9 T cell receptor beta chains below was sequenced from the same sample in a study of T-cell memory formation after mild COVID-19. Using its own MiXCR run on the 5' RACE reads, TCRdb lists one record per CDR3 protein. The sample consists of about 350,000 distinct CDR3 sequences, approximately 14% of them appearing once. Source material: PBMCs or a T cell subset sorted from them (not recorded which). These receptors all stem from a man younger than 35 who had mild COVID-19 (a few samples of this study predate the infection). Cell type and time point are not known.

The sample holds many counts of this clonotype. The V call is TRBV4-3, the J call TRBJ1-2, with D maybe TRBD1 (5 bases). CDR3 size: 14 residues. The ends were cut back, 0 bases at V and 7 bases at J, with 12 bases in the middle. Germline V gives CDR1 LGHNA, CDR2 YSLEER. DNA for the CDR3: TGCGCCAGCAGCCAAGAATGGGACGCCAGTGGCTACACCTTC. Residues: CASSQEWDASGYTF.

By its share, this clonotype is medium-sized. The J gene is TRBJ1-1, the V gene TRBV4-1; D is ambiguous. CDR1 and CDR2 from the germline V gene are MGHRA and YSYEKL. With 2 bases removed from V and 5 bases from J, the gap between germline ends came to 9 bases. The CDR3 consists of 13 residues. DNA for the CDR3: TGCGCCAGCAGCCAACGGGAAGTTACTGAAGCTTTCTTT. This gives the protein CASSQREVTEAFF.

The CDR3 coding sequence is TGTGCCAGCAGCTTAGGTTTACAGGCGTACAATGAGCAGTTCTTC. Translated, it gives CASSLGLQAYNEQFF. The V gene is TRBV7-6, the J gene TRBJ2-1; possible D gene TRBD1, 5 bases. The CDR3 extends over 15 amino acids. The germline gives CDR1 SGHVS, CDR2 FNYEAQ. Trimming took 1 base from V and 4 from J, leaving 11 bases between them.

The V and J genes are TRBV5-1 and TRBJ1-6; D ambiguous. V lost 0 bases, J lost 8 bases, and 6 bases lay in between. CDR1 SGHRS and CDR2 YFSETQ come from the germline V gene. This CDR3 is built from 13 residues. The CDR3 nucleotides are TGCGCCAGCAGCTTGGGTCGGGATTCACCCCTCCACTTT. As protein: CASSLGRDSPLHF. Drawing the rest from reference TRBV5-1 and TRBJ1-6, the complete variable domain is KAGVTQTPRYLIKTRGQQVTLSCSPISGHRSVSWYQQTPGQGLQFLFEYFSETQRNKGNFPGRFSGRQFSNSRSEMNVSTLELGDSALYLCASSLGRDSPLHFGNGTRLTVT.

This clonotype has only a few counts. The CDR3 here is CASSFGLRGYTF. The CDR3 DNA follows: TGTGCCAGCAGCTTTGGACTGAGGGGCTACACCTTC. The chain carries TRBV7-2 and TRBJ1-2, with unresolved D. From germline, CDR1 is SGHTA and CDR2 FQGNSA. The CDR3 length is 12 residues. The V end was cut by 3 bases, the J end by 8 bases, with 10 bases between.

This clonotype was seen a handful of times. The CDR3 sequence is CATGRPGLSTDTQYF. DNA of the CDR3: TGTGCCACCGGACGGCCGGGGCTTAGCACAGATACGCAGTATTTT. The rearrangement uses TRBV5-4 and TRBJ2-3; tentatively, D is TRBD1 or TRBD2 (5 bases each). Trimming removed 9 bases from V and 0 bases from J, with 17 bases in between. Germline CDR1 reads SGHNT; CDR2 reads YYREEE (reference sequence). The CDR3 sequence is 15 residues long.

In this sample, this clonotype turned up a few times. The rearrangement uses TRBV4-1 and TRBJ2-3, with a weak D call TRBD2 (6 bases). There are 16 residues in the CDR3. Germline CDR1 MGHRA, CDR2 YSYEKL. V dropped 2 bases and J dropped 0 bases, with 12 bases sitting between them. The CDR3 DNA sequence: TGCGCCAGCAGCCAACCCGGGACTCCGAGCACAGATACGCAGTATTTT. Amino acids: CASSQPGTPSTDTQYF.

The chain employs TRBV4-1 and TRBJ2-3; 11 bases agree with TRBD2. Looked up from germline, CDR1 is MGHRA and CDR2 is YSYEKL. After removal of 0 bases from V and 5 bases from J, the junction contained 10 bases not matched to a gene. The CDR3 length is 18 residues. The CDR3, as DNA: TGCGCCAGCAGCCAAGATCCCCTAGCGGGGGGCTCCATAGATACGCAGTATTTT. Translation: CASSQDPLAGGSIDTQYF.

This clonotype has more than one count but fewer than ten. The chain recombines TRBV7-9 with TRBJ2-3; D uncertain. This CDR3 comprises 12 residues. V lost 4 bases and J 2 bases, leaving 4 bases between the germline ends. Germline lookup yields CDR1 SEHNR and CDR2 FQNEAQ (reference sequence). DNA of the CDR3: TGTGCCAGCAGCTACTCCACAGATACGCAGTATTTT. Protein product: CASSYSTDTQYF.